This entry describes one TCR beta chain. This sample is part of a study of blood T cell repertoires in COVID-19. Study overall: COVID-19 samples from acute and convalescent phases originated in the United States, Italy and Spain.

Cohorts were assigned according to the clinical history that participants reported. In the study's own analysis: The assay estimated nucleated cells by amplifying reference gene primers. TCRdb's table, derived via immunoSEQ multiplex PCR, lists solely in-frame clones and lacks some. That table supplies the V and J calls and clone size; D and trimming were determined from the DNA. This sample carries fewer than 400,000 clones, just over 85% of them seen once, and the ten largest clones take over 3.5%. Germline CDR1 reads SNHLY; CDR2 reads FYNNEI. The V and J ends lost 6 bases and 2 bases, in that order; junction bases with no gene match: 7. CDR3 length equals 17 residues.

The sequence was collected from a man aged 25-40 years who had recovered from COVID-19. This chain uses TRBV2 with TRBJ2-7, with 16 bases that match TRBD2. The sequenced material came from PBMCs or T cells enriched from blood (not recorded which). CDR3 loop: CASRQGTSGGAPYEQYF. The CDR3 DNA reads TGTGCCAGCAGACAGGGGACTAGCGGGGGGGCCCCCTACGAGCAGTACTTC.